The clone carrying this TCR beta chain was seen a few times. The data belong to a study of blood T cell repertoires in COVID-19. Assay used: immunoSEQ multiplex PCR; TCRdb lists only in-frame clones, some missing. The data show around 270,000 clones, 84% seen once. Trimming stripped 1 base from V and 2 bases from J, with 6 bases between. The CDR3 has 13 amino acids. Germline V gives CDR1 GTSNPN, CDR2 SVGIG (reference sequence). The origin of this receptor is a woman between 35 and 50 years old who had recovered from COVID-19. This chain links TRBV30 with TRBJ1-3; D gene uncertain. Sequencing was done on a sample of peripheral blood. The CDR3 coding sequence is TGTGCCTGGAGTGCAGGAACTGGAAACACCATATATTTT. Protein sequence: CAWSAGTGNTIYF.